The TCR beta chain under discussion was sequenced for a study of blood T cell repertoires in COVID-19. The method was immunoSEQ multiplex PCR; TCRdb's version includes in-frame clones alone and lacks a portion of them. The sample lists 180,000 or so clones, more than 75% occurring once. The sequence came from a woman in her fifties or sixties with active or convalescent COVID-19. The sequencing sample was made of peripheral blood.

CDR3 bases: TGCGCCAGCAGCCCCGAGCCGAGCACAGATACGCAGTATTTT. Its protein product is CASSPEPSTDTQYF. This sequence joins TRBV5-1 and TRBJ2-3; D gene uncertain. Trimming shortened V by 4 bases and J by 0 bases, and 9 bases separated the two germline ends. The CDR3 covers 14 residues. Germline lookup yields CDR1 SGHRS and CDR2 YFSETQ.